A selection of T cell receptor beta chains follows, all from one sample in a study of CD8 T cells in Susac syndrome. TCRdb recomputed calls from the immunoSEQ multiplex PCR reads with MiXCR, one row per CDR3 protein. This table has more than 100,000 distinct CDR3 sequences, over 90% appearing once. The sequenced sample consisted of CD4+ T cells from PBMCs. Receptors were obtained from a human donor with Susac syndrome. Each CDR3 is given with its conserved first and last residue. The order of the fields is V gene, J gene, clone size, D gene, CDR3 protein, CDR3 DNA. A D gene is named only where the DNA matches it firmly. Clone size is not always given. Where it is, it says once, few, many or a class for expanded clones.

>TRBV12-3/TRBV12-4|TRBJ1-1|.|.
CASRWDWNTEAFF
TGTGCCAGCAGGTGGGACTGGAACACTGAAGCTTTCTTT
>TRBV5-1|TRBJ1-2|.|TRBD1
CASRRDREHGYTF
TGCGCCAGCAGGAGGGACAGGGAGCATGGCTACACCTTC
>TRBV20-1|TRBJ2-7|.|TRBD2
CSASIAGGPYEQYF
TGCAGTGCCTCTATAGCGGGAGGGCCCTACGAGCAGTACTTC
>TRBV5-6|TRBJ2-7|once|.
CASSLAFPNYEQYF
TGTGCCAGCAGCTTGGCCTTCCCGAACTACGAGCAGTACTTC
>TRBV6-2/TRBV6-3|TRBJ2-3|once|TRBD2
CASSGLAGVTDTQYF
TGTGCCAGCAGTGGACTAGCGGGAGTCACAGATACGCAGTATTTT
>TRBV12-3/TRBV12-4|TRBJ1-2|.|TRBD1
CASRDSAGGTYGYTF
TGTGCCAGCAGGGACTCCGCAGGGGGCACCTATGGCTACACCTTC
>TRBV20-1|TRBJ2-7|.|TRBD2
CSADIAGGKPYEQYF
TGCAGTGCCGACATAGCGGGAGGCAAACCCTACGAGCAGTACTTC
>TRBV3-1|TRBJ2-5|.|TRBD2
CASSQDVAGPQETQYF
TGTGCCAGCAGCCAAGATGTAGCGGGTCCCCAAGAGACCCAGTACTTC
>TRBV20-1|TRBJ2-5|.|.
CSASPQETQYF
TGCAGTGCAAGCCCTCAAGAGACCCAGTACTTC
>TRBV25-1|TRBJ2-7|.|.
CASSEYQQGTFSYEQYF
TGTGCCAGCAGTGAATATCAGCAAGGGACTTTCTCCTACGAGCAGTACTTC
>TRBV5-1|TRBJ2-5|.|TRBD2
CASSPGTSGTEETQYF
TGCGCCAGCAGCCCCGGGACTAGCGGGACTGAAGAGACCCAGTACTTC
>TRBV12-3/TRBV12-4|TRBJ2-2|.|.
CASSSPGHRAVGELFF
TGTGCCAGCAGTTCCCCGGGACACCGGGCGGTCGGGGAGCTGTTTTTT
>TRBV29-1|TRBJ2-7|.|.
CSVEVPGFEQYF
TGCAGCGTTGAAGTTCCAGGTTTCGAGCAGTACTTC
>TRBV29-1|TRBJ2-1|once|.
CSVGTTSRTSYNEQFF
TGCAGCGTTGGAACTACTAGCAGAACTTCCTACAATGAGCAGTTCTTC
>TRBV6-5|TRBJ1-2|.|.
CASSTGGAGYTF
TGTGCCAGCAGCACAGGTGGGGCTGGCTACACCTTC
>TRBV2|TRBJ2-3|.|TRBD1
CASSLQGRTDTQYF
TGTGCCAGCAGTTTACAGGGGCGGACAGATACGCAGTATTTT
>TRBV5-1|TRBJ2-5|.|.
CASSSSTRAETQYF
TGCGCCAGCAGCTCGTCGACTAGAGCAGAGACCCAGTACTTC
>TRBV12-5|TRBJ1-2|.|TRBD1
CASGLVGGTVYGYTF
TGTGCTAGTGGTTTGGTTGGCGGGACAGTTTATGGCTACACCTTC
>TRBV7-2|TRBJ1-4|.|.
CASSSGGYGEKLFF
TGTGCCAGCAGCTCGGGAGGATATGGGGAAAAACTGTTTTTT
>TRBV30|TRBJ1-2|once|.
CAWSQRGASINYGYTF
TGTGCCTGGAGCCAAAGGGGAGCCAGCATTAACTATGGCTACACCTTC
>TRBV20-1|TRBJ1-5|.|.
CSARAALGNQPQHF
TGCAGTGCTAGAGCAGCTTTGGGCAATCAGCCCCAGCATTTT
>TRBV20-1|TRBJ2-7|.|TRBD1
CSAHRGFGYEQYF
TGCAGTGCGCACAGGGGTTTTGGGTACGAGCAGTACTTC
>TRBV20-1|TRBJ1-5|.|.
CSALPQGQPQHF
TGCAGTGCCCTGCCACAGGGTCAGCCCCAGCATTTT
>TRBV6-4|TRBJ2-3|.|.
CASTDTQYF
TGTGCCAGCACAGATACGCAGTATTTT
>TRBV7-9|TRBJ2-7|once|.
CASSIDSQSYEQYF
TGTGCCAGCAGCATAGACAGTCAGTCCTACGAGCAGTACTTC
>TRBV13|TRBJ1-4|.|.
CASTETPGEKLFF
TGTGCCAGCACCGAAACCCCGGGTGAAAAACTGTTTTTT
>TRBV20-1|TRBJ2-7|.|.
CSAGSGRFLYEQYF
TGCAGTGCTGGGTCGGGCAGATTTCTGTACGAGCAGTACTTC
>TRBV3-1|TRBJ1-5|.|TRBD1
CASSQETGGGNQPQHF
TGTGCCAGCAGCCAAGAAACAGGGGGAGGCAATCAGCCCCAGCATTTT
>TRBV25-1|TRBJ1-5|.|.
CASSPSGRGQNQPQHF
TGTGCCAGCAGCCCAAGTGGCAGGGGACAAAATCAGCCCCAGCATTTT
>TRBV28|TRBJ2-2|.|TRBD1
CASSLYRGNTGELFF
TGTGCCAGCAGTTTATACAGGGGGAACACCGGGGAGCTGTTTTTT
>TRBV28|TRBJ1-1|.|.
CASNSNTEAFF
TGTGCCAGCAACTCAAACACTGAAGCTTTCTTT
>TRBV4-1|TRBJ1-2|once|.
CASSQAATEANYGYTF
TGCGCCAGCAGCCAAGCCGCGACAGAAGCTAACTATGGCTACACCTTC
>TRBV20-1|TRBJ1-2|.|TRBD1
CSARTGGAYVGYTF
TGCAGTGCTAGGACAGGGGGCGCTTATGTCGGCTACACCTTC
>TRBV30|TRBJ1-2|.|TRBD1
CAWSEDTGGAYGYTF
TGTGCCTGGAGTGAGGATACAGGGGGCGCGTATGGCTACACCTTC
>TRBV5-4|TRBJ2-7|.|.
CASSLVDSYEQYF
TGTGCCAGCAGCTTGGTCGACAGCTACGAGCAGTACTTC
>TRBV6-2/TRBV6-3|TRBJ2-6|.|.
CASSSYGANVLTF
TGTGCCAGCAGTAGTTATGGGGCCAACGTCCTGACTTTC
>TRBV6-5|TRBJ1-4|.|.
CASSQGQGLFF
TGTGCCAGCAGCCAAGGACAAGGCCTGTTTTTT
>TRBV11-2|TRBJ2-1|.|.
CASSLVGRDSLGEFF
TGTGCCAGCAGCTTAGTGGGGCGGGACAGCCTAGGGGAGTTCTTC
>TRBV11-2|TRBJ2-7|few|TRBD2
CASSLGLAGGEQYF
TGTGCCAGCAGCTTAGGACTAGCGGGAGGTGAGCAGTACTTC
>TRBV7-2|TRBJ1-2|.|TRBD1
CASSPRQGARGYTF
TGTGCCAGCAGCCCCAGACAGGGGGCGAGAGGCTACACCTTC
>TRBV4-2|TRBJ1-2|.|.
CASSQDQGTYGYTF
TGTGCCAGCAGCCAGGACCAGGGAACCTATGGCTACACCTTC
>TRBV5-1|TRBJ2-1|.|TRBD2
CASSRGGGLAGSNEQFF
TGCGCCAGCAGCCGCGGCGGTGGACTAGCGGGGAGTAATGAGCAGTTCTTC
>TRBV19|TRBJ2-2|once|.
CASSASGASGELFF
TGTGCCAGTAGTGCATCCGGGGCATCCGGGGAGCTGTTTTTT
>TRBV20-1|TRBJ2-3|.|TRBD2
CSARRGLAGDRDTQYF
TGCAGTGCTAGGAGAGGTCTAGCGGGAGATCGAGATACGCAGTATTTT
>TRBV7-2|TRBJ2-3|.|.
CASSEGPYSTDTQYF
TGTGCCAGCAGCGAAGGTCCCTACAGCACAGATACGCAGTATTTT
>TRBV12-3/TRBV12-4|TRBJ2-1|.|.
CASSFPPDEQFF
TGTGCCAGCAGTTTTCCCCCCGATGAGCAGTTCTTC
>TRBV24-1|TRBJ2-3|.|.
CATSDTGRTDTQYF
TGTGCCACCAGTGATACAGGCCGGACAGATACGCAGTATTTT
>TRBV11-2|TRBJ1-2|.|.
CASSFNSIGYGYTF
TGTGCCAGCAGCTTTAATAGCATCGGCTATGGCTACACCTTC
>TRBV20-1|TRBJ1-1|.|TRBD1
CSARDTSDRADTEAFF
TGCAGTGCTAGAGATACCTCGGACAGGGCCGACACTGAAGCTTTCTTT